These T cell receptor beta chains were read from a single sample in a study of graft-versus-host responses after intestinal transplantation. These TCRs' antigens remain unknown. The protocol was immunoSEQ multiplex PCR, while the TCRdb copy is restricted to in-frame clones and leaves out a portion. Of some 110,000 clones in the sample, roughly nine tenths are singletons; the top ten hold about 0.18%. This sample comprised unstimulated CD4+ T cells sorted from spleen or lymph node cells, obtained before intestinal transplant. The receptors were sampled from a human donor who received an intestinal transplant. CDR3s include the opening cysteine and the closing phenylalanine or tryptophan. D genes are given only for firm matches. Only part of the rows carry a size: once, few, many, or a class if the clone is expanded.

.	TRBJ1-2	.	TRBV4-2	CASSQENRDYGYTF	TGTGCCAGCAGCCAAGAGAACAGGGACTATGGCTACACCTTC
TRBD2	TRBJ2-7	.	TRBV5-3	CARSWGTNEQYF	TGTGCCAGAAGCTGGGGGACTAACGAGCAGTACTTC
TRBD2	TRBJ2-3	once	TRBV27	CASSLAGRAGADTQYF	TGTGCCAGCAGTTTAGCCGGGAGGGCCGGGGCAGATACGCAGTATTTT
TRBD2	TRBJ2-1	.	TRBV28	CASIGSGVTYNEQFF	TGTGCCAGCATCGGGAGCGGGGTTACTTACAATGAGCAGTTCTTC
.	TRBJ2-7	few	TRBV6-1	CASSEAGPWAYEQYF	TGTGCCAGCAGTGAAGCGGGGCCGTGGGCCTACGAGCAGTACTTC
TRBD2	TRBJ2-7	.	TRBV25-1	CASSDIGSGRLNEQYF	TGTGCCAGCAGCGATATCGGGAGCGGGAGGTTAAACGAGCAGTACTTC
TRBD1	TRBJ2-2	.	TRBV5-4	CASRRTGSPGELFF	TGTGCCAGCAGGAGGACAGGGAGTCCGGGGGAGCTGTTTTTT
TRBD2	TRBJ2-5	.	TRBV27	CASSPGTSAIGETQYF	TGTGCCAGCAGTCCCGGGACTAGCGCGATCGGAGAGACCCAGTACTTC
.	TRBJ2-2	.	TRBV6-6	CASSLGYTGELFF	TGTGCCAGCAGTCTCGGGTACACCGGGGAGCTGTTTTTT
TRBD1	TRBJ1-5	.	TRBV28	CASTKTGTGVSNQPQHF	TGTGCCAGCACCAAAACGGGGACAGGGGTTAGCAATCAGCCCCAGCATTTT
TRBD2	TRBJ2-7	.	TRBV29-1	CSVEAGGYREQYF	TGCAGCGTGGAAGCGGGAGGGTATCGCGAGCAGTACTTC
.	TRBJ1-1	.	TRBV5-4	CASRSRGGTEAFF	TGTGCCAGCAGATCTAGGGGGGGAACTGAAGCTTTCTTT
.	TRBJ1-2	.	TRBV27	CASSLTGANYGYTF	TGTGCCAGCAGTTTAACCGGTGCTAACTATGGCTACACCTTC
.	TRBJ2-3	.	TRBV29-1	CSATLSTDTQYF	TGCAGCGCTACGCTTAGCACAGATACGCAGTATTTT
.	TRBJ2-5	.	TRBV7-6	CASSLVYRAETQYF	TGTGCCAGCAGCTTAGTGTACAGGGCAGAGACCCAGTACTTC
.	TRBJ1-5	.	TRBV15	CATSSIQGGNQPQHF	TGTGCCACCAGCTCTATACAGGGAGGCAATCAGCCCCAGCATTTT
.	TRBJ2-7	.	TRBV18	CASSPGQRPGEQYF	TGTGCCAGCTCACCGGGGCAGCGTCCTGGAGAGCAGTACTTC
TRBD1	TRBJ1-5	.	TRBV6-6	CASTATGLNQPQHF	TGTGCCAGCACCGCGACAGGGCTCAATCAGCCCCAGCATTTT
.	TRBJ2-3	.	TRBV2	CASRTTRSTDTQYF	TGTGCCAGCAGAACGACTAGGAGCACAGATACGCAGTATTTT
TRBD1	TRBJ1-6	.	TRBV18	CASSPPGQGYSPLHF	TGTGCCAGCTCACCCCCAGGACAGGGCTACTCACCCCTCCACTTT
.	TRBJ1-1	.	TRBV7-9	CASSFSGNTEAFF	TGTGCCAGCAGCTTCTCAGGGAACACTGAAGCTTTCTTT
.	TRBJ1-2	.	TRBV5-4	CASSSPSLGPYDYGYTF	TGTGCCAGCAGCTCGCCGAGTTTGGGCCCGTACGACTATGGCTACACCTTC
.	TRBJ1-1	.	TRBV5-4	CASRIRGVGNTEAFF	TGTGCCAGCAGAATTCGAGGTGTTGGGAACACTGAAGCTTTCTTT
TRBD2	TRBJ2-3	.	TRBV9	CASSVGLAGGTDTQYF	TGTGCCAGCAGCGTAGGACTAGCGGGGGGCACAGATACGCAGTATTTT
.	TRBJ1-5	.	TRBV7-9	CASSLAVAQPQHF	TGTGCCAGCAGCTTGGCAGTAGCTCAGCCCCAGCATTTT
.	TRBJ2-7	once	TRBV28	CASSLLAYEQYF	TGTGCCAGCAGTTTACTAGCGTACGAGCAGTACTTC
.	TRBJ2-2	few	TRBV18	CASSPIRLQSTGELFF	TGTGCCAGCTCACCAATCAGACTACAATCCACCGGGGAGCTGTTTTTT
.	TRBJ2-7	few	TRBV19	CASSIFGGGTYEQYF	TGTGCCAGTAGTATTTTCGGGGGTGGGACCTACGAGCAGTACTTC
.	TRBJ2-1	.	TRBV7-9	CASSFALTGSYNEQFF	TGTGCCAGCAGCTTTGCCCTGACAGGCTCCTACAATGAGCAGTTCTTC
.	TRBJ1-5	.	TRBV27	CASSLRSGDQPQHF	TGTGCCAGCAGTTTAAGATCGGGGGACCAGCCCCAGCATTTT
.	TRBJ2-7	.	TRBV27	CASSPTDRWTYEQYF	TGTGCCAGCAGTCCGACCGACAGGTGGACCTACGAGCAGTACTTC
.	TRBJ2-1	.	TRBV7-9	CASSPSRGTAAIEQFF	TGTGCCAGCAGCCCTTCCCGCGGAACCGCCGCGATTGAGCAGTTCTTC
.	TRBJ2-3	once	TRBV5-1	CASSLAARGGTDTQYF	TGCGCCAGCAGCTTGGCCGCCAGGGGAGGCACAGATACGCAGTATTTT
TRBD1	TRBJ1-1	.	TRBV18	CASSLGQGRTEAFF	TGTGCCAGCTCACTGGGACAGGGGAGGACTGAAGCTTTCTTT
TRBD1	TRBJ2-2	.	TRBV18	CASSRGLGTGELFF	TGTGCCAGCTCAAGGGGGCTCGGCACCGGGGAGCTGTTTTTT
.	TRBJ1-5	few	TRBV10-1	CATTGGMAEQPQHF	TGCGCCACCACCGGCGGTATGGCCGAACAGCCCCAGCATTTT
.	TRBJ1-2	.	TRBV9	CASSSGSGYTF	TGTGCCAGCAGCTCCGGGAGTGGCTACACCTTC
TRBD1	TRBJ1-1	.	TRBV10-3	CAISDPTGMNTEAFF	TGTGCCATCAGTGACCCGACAGGGATGAACACTGAAGCTTTCTTT
.	TRBJ1-1	.	TRBV10-3	CAISDLNTEAFF	TGTGCCATCAGTGACCTAAACACTGAAGCTTTCTTT
.	TRBJ1-4	once	TRBV4-1	CASSRSLATNEKLFF	TGCGCCAGCAGCCGTTCCTTAGCAACTAATGAAAAACTGTTTTTT